The sequence of this T cell receptor beta chain was determined in a study of CD8 T cells in Susac syndrome. Whole-study results and caveats: The study conceded that its TCR sequencing and HLA analysis involved relatively few individuals.

Notes on this clonotype: The antigen remains undetermined.

From blood CD8+ and CD4+ T cells, TCR beta sequences were generated. Controls were healthy donors chosen to match patients in age and sex. The CDR3 has 16 amino acids. The ends were cut back, 0 bases at V and 2 bases at J, with 14 bases in the middle. An amount of RNA that ranged from about 0.45 to 1 ug was reverse transcribed with random hexamers. The method of amplification for TCR beta CDR3 was immunoSEQ multiplex PCR, covering 54 Vbeta and 13 Jbeta. Using its own MiXCR run on the immunoSEQ multiplex PCR reads, TCRdb lists one record per CDR3 protein. The sample records approximately 120,000 distinct CDR3 sequences, 90% to 96% being singletons.

The chain joins TRBV12-3 or TRBV12-4 to TRBJ2-7; the D gene is possibly TRBD1 (6 bases). The clonotype comes from a human donor in good health. The sample was CD4+ T cells from PBMCs. CDR3 in DNA: TGTGCCAGCAGTTTAGCTGACAGGATACTCCCCTACGAGCAGTACTTC. This codes for CASSLADRILPYEQYF.